This TCR beta chain was obtained from a study of blood T cell repertoires in COVID-19. Across the study: Samples taken during acute and convalescent COVID-19 were collected in the United States, Italy and Spain. From T cells, B-cell-depleted T cells, or PBMCs came the material, which was cDNA or gDNA.

The junction had 10 bases not matched to a gene; V was cut back by 0 bases and J by 5 bases. From germline, CDR1 is SGDLS and CDR2 YYNGEE. CDR3 length equals 17 residues. Clones were sequenced by immunoSEQ multiplex PCR, and TCRdb holds only the in-frame ones, with some missing. Among 180,000 or so clones listed, more than 80% were seen once. This TCR was recovered from a woman in her fifties or sixties with acute or convalescent COVID-19. The chain links TRBV9 to TRBJ2-2; 7 bases are a match to TRBD2. Sequenced input: peripheral blood. CDR3 nucleotides: TGTGCCAGCAGCGTAGGGGTAGGCGGGAGCGATACCGGGGAGCTGTTTTTT. Protein: CASSVGVGGSDTGELFF.